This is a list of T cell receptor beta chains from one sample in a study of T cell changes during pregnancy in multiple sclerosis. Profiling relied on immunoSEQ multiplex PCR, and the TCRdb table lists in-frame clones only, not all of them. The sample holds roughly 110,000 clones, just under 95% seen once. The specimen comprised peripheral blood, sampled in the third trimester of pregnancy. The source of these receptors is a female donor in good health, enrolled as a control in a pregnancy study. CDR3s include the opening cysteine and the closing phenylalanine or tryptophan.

CDR3aa: CASSLGRGTDTQYF
j_gene: TRBJ2-3
v_gene: TRBV5-1

CDR3aa: CASSLEGGYTF
j_gene: TRBJ1-2
v_gene: TRBV5-1

CDR3aa: CASSQGQINTEAFF
j_gene: TRBJ1-1
v_gene: TRBV7-9

CDR3aa: CASSGKGQALNTEAFF
j_gene: TRBJ1-1
v_gene: TRBV6-1

CDR3aa: CASSPRGGFYEQYF
j_gene: TRBJ2-7
v_gene: TRBV7-2

CDR3aa: CSVEVLGTGEFEQYF
j_gene: TRBJ2-7
v_gene: TRBV29-1

CDR3aa: CASSQDSIIGGAAETQYF
j_gene: TRBJ2-5
v_gene: TRBV4-2

CDR3aa: CASSLDRLRGNYGYTF
j_gene: TRBJ1-2
v_gene: TRBV5-1

CDR3aa: CASSLAQIYEQYF
j_gene: TRBJ2-7
v_gene: TRBV7-2

CDR3aa: CASSQAGGTGNSPLHF
j_gene: TRBJ1-6
v_gene: TRBV4-1

CDR3aa: CASSVGGGARTEAFF
j_gene: TRBJ1-1
v_gene: TRBV9

CDR3aa: CASSPDRGNYNEQFF
j_gene: TRBJ2-1
v_gene: TRBV7-3

CDR3aa: CASSQDKRPAEQFF
j_gene: TRBJ2-1
v_gene: TRBV4-2

CDR3aa: CASSPRTSGGHHPYNEQFF
j_gene: TRBJ2-1
v_gene: TRBV4-2

CDR3aa: CASSQGVNTEAFF
j_gene: TRBJ1-1
v_gene: TRBV19

CDR3aa: CASSFRGDNEQFF
j_gene: TRBJ2-1
v_gene: TRBV11-2

CDR3aa: CASSEAEWDTRKLFF
j_gene: TRBJ1-4
v_gene: TRBV6-1

CDR3aa: CAWSGPRQGMNTEAFF
j_gene: TRBJ1-1
v_gene: TRBV30

CDR3aa: CAWERNSPLHF
j_gene: TRBJ1-6
v_gene: TRBV30

CDR3aa: CASSQTANTEAFF
j_gene: TRBJ1-1
v_gene: TRBV5-1

CDR3aa: CASSSYYEQYF
j_gene: TRBJ2-7
v_gene: TRBV7-9

CDR3aa: CASSYRRRGGDEQFF
j_gene: TRBJ2-1
v_gene: TRBV6-5

CDR3aa: CASSMTGGKGYGYTF
j_gene: TRBJ1-2
v_gene: TRBV7-2

CDR3aa: CAWSSGILTGELFF
j_gene: TRBJ2-2
v_gene: TRBV30

CDR3aa: CASSFGYRVSQETQYF
j_gene: TRBJ2-5
v_gene: TRBV7-2

CDR3aa: CASSLVGRRETQYF
j_gene: TRBJ2-5
v_gene: TRBV11-2

CDR3aa: CASSQDRRSLTDTQYF
j_gene: TRBJ2-3
v_gene: TRBV4-3

CDR3aa: CASSPEQNYGYTF
j_gene: TRBJ1-2
v_gene: TRBV18

CDR3aa: CASSPGTGPSNYGYTF
j_gene: TRBJ1-2
v_gene: TRBV4-3

CDR3aa: CASTDPDRGYGYTF
j_gene: TRBJ1-2
v_gene: TRBV27

CDR3aa: CASSQDRNSGESGNEQFF
j_gene: TRBJ2-1
v_gene: TRBV4-3

CDR3aa: CASTPTGGYNEQFF
j_gene: TRBJ2-1
v_gene: TRBV25-1

CDR3aa: CASSQEVSNQPQHF
j_gene: TRBJ1-5
v_gene: TRBV4-1

CDR3aa: CASSYTSTLRGRGYEQYF
j_gene: TRBJ2-7
v_gene: TRBV7-6

CDR3aa: CASSEGRQAHSPLHF
j_gene: TRBJ1-6
v_gene: TRBV2

CDR3aa: CASSYRTEAFF
j_gene: TRBJ1-1
v_gene: TRBV19

CDR3aa: CASSSSGTGGVNEQFF
j_gene: TRBJ2-1
v_gene: TRBV6-6

CDR3aa: CASSLTSGGGETQYF
j_gene: TRBJ2-5
v_gene: TRBV5-4

CDR3aa: CASSPSGGNYGYTF
j_gene: TRBJ1-2
v_gene: TRBV18

CDR3aa: CASSLRTGGSPLHF
j_gene: TRBJ1-6
v_gene: TRBV9

CDR3aa: CASSVFGGEVDTQYF
j_gene: TRBJ2-3
v_gene: TRBV6-4

CDR3aa: CATSSLDANEKLFF
j_gene: TRBJ1-4
v_gene: TRBV19

CDR3aa: CAISEIGANYGYTF
j_gene: TRBJ1-2
v_gene: TRBV10-3

CDR3aa: CASSEEGAGEQPQHF
j_gene: TRBJ1-5
v_gene: TRBV2

CDR3aa: CASSSGGGGNTEAFF
j_gene: TRBJ1-1
v_gene: TRBV7-3

CDR3aa: CASSPDSFSYGYTF
j_gene: TRBJ1-2
v_gene: TRBV7-2

CDR3aa: CASSERLAGGHTDTQYF
j_gene: TRBJ2-3
v_gene: TRBV10-2

CDR3aa: CASSEGLSGNTIYF
j_gene: TRBJ1-3
v_gene: TRBV5-4

CDR3aa: CASSFRQPNTGELFF
j_gene: TRBJ2-2
v_gene: TRBV5-1

CDR3aa: CARSNPEGGEAFF
j_gene: TRBJ1-1
v_gene: TRBV2

CDR3aa: CASSLEAGVGYEQYF
j_gene: TRBJ2-7
v_gene: TRBV11-3

CDR3aa: CASSFTAGGTEAFF
j_gene: TRBJ1-1
v_gene: TRBV7-9

CDR3aa: CASSSYRGYEQYF
j_gene: TRBJ2-7
v_gene: TRBV7-2

CDR3aa: CASSESGTILETQYF
j_gene: TRBJ2-5
v_gene: TRBV9

CDR3aa: CASSPSISETQYF
j_gene: TRBJ2-5
v_gene: TRBV7-2

CDR3aa: CASSQVFKSYEQYF
j_gene: TRBJ2-7
v_gene: TRBV4-1

CDR3aa: CASTSRPGTGSPLHF
j_gene: TRBJ1-6
v_gene: TRBV27